The rows below give T cell receptor beta chains drawn from one sample of a study of cytomegalovirus exposure and HLA in healthy donors. Sequenced by immunoSEQ multiplex PCR; TCRdb stores in-frame clones only, minus some. The sample comprises 100,000 or so clones, about 15% of which are singletons, and around 0.86% rests with the top ten. The sequencing input was PBMCs. Every receptor here comes from a female donor in good health and CMV-seronegative. Both conserved end residues are part of each CDR3. A D gene is named only where the DNA matches it firmly. The size field is filled for only some rows; it gives once, few, many or a size class.

TRBV29-1	NA	NA	TRBJ1-2	TGCAGCGTGTCGTGGGGGCGCTTTAATGGCTACACCTTC	CSVSWGRFNGYTF
TRBV19	few	TRBD2	TRBJ2-3	TGTGCCAGTAGTATAGGCGGGGGGACAGATACGCAGTATTTT	CASSIGGGTDTQYF
TRBV19	NA	NA	TRBJ2-6	TGTGCCAGTATCTCCTCTGGGGCCAACGTCCTGACTTTC	CASISSGANVLTF
TRBV7-9	NA	NA	TRBJ1-2	TGTGCCAGCAGCTTAGGGGCCAGTTTACACACCTTC	CASSLGASLHTF
TRBV7-3	few	NA	TRBJ2-6	TGTGCCAGCAGCTTAAATAAGGGGACTGGGGCCAACGTCCTGACTTTC	CASSLNKGTGANVLTF
TRBV7-9	few	NA	TRBJ1-2	TGTGCCAGCAGCTTAATGGGCAGGGGTGCGCCTAACTATGGCTACACCTTC	CASSLMGRGAPNYGYTF
TRBV2	NA	TRBD1	TRBJ1-1	TGTGCCAGCGGACAGGGACTCACTGAAGCTTTCTTT	CASGQGLTEAFF
TRBV27	NA	NA	TRBJ1-2	TGTGCCAGCAACAAGAAAGGGACTTCAGATGGCTACACCTTC	CASNKKGTSDGYTF
TRBV28	NA	NA	TRBJ2-1	TGTGCCAGCAGTTGGACGGGACACCTATACAATGAGCAGTTCTTC	CASSWTGHLYNEQFF
TRBV19	NA	NA	TRBJ2-1	TGTGCCAGTAGTATAGTATTCGGGGGTGCGTCCTACAATGAGCAGTTCTTC	CASSIVFGGASYNEQFF
TRBV7-9	NA	NA	TRBJ2-3	TGTGCCAGCAGCCCAGACCCGACTAGGGAACCACCAGATACGCAGTATTTT	CASSPDPTREPPDTQYF
TRBV7-9	NA	NA	TRBJ2-7	TGTGCCAGCAGGCCTCGGGACTCCGATTACGAGCAGTACTTC	CASRPRDSDYEQYF
TRBV5-1	NA	TRBD1	TRBJ2-7	TGCGCCAGCAGCTCGGGACAGGGGGCCTACGAGCAGTACTTC	CASSSGQGAYEQYF
TRBV18	NA	NA	TRBJ2-7	TGTGCCAGCTCACCAACCGGGAGAAGGTACGAGCAGTACTTC	CASSPTGRRYEQYF
TRBV11-2	NA	TRBD1	TRBJ2-2	TGTGCCAGCAGTTACAGGGGGACGAACACCGGGGAGCTGTTTTTT	CASSYRGTNTGELFF
TRBV18	NA	NA	TRBJ2-2	TGTGCCAGCTCAGACAAGAGCCCGAACACCGGGGAGCTGTTTTTT	CASSDKSPNTGELFF
TRBV11-2	few	NA	TRBJ1-3	TGTGCCAGCAGCTGGGAGACAGGCCTCTCTGGAAACACCATATATTTT	CASSWETGLSGNTIYF
TRBV15	NA	NA	TRBJ2-7	TGTGCCACCAGCAGAGATGGCGGGACTCGTGGCCACGAGCAGTACTTC	CATSRDGGTRGHEQYF
TRBV2	few	NA	TRBJ1-2	TGTGCCAGCAGTGAAGCCCTAGGTGGCTACACCTTC	CASSEALGGYTF
TRBV28	NA	TRBD1	TRBJ1-5	TGTGCCAGCACCTTCCTAAGGGGGCTTAATCAGCCCCAGCATTTT	CASTFLRGLNQPQHF
TRBV7-9	few	NA	TRBJ1-5	TGTGCCAGCAGCTTATCCGGGGGTAATCAGCCCCAGCATTTT	CASSLSGGNQPQHF
TRBV5-4	few	TRBD2	TRBJ2-1	TGTGCCAGCACCTCCGGCGGGGGGAGCTCCTACAATGAGCAGTTCTTC	CASTSGGGSSYNEQFF
TRBV4-1	once	TRBD2	TRBJ2-1	TGCGCCAGCAGCCAACCGACTAGCGGGGGGAATGAGCAGTTCTTC	CASSQPTSGGNEQFF
TRBV7-6	NA	NA	TRBJ1-1	TGTGCCAGCAGCCCGTCGGGTCGCCTGAACACTGAAGCTTTCTTT	CASSPSGRLNTEAFF
TRBV7-9	NA	TRBD1	TRBJ1-1	TGTGCCAGCAGCTCCTTGCCGGGACAGGGCCCGAACACTGAAGCTTTCTTT	CASSSLPGQGPNTEAFF
TRBV2	NA	NA	TRBJ2-3	TGTGCCAGCAGTGACAGGGCAGATACGCAGTATTTT	CASSDRADTQYF
TRBV29-1	few	TRBD2	TRBJ2-1	TGCAGCGTTGAAGACTCGACTAGCGGGAGGCCGATCTCCTACAATGAGCAGTTCTTC	CSVEDSTSGRPISYNEQFF
TRBV7-2	NA	TRBD2	TRBJ2-1	TGTGCCAGCAGATGGCGGGAGGGATACAATGAGCAGTTCTTC	CASRWREGYNEQFF
TRBV7-2	NA	TRBD2	TRBJ2-5	TGTGCCAGCAGCCCGGGACTAGCGGGGGGAATCCAAGAGACCCAGTACTTC	CASSPGLAGGIQETQYF
TRBV29-1	few	NA	TRBJ2-6	TGCAGCGTTGAAGGTTTTTCTGACAGCTCTGGGGCCAACGTCCTGACTTTC	CSVEGFSDSSGANVLTF
TRBV7-2	few	TRBD2	TRBJ2-5	TGTGCCAGCAGCAAGCAACCGAGCGGGGGGGCCCGAGAGACCCAGTACTTC	CASSKQPSGGARETQYF
TRBV10-3	NA	TRBD2	TRBJ2-2	TGTGCCATCAGGCCTAGCGGGGGCCCCGGGGAGCTGTTTTTT	CAIRPSGGPGELFF
TRBV7-9	few	TRBD2	TRBJ2-5	TGTGCCAGCAGCTCGACCCTAGCGGGAGGGCCTTCGGTGGAGACCCAGTACTTC	CASSSTLAGGPSVETQYF
TRBV30	NA	TRBD1	TRBJ1-6	TGTGCCTGGAGTGGAGACAGGGCTATTCCCCTCCACTTT	CAWSGDRAIPLHF
TRBV28	once	TRBD1	TRBJ1-6	TGTGCCAGCAGTCCCTGGACAGGGGGTTCACCCCTCCACTTT	CASSPWTGGSPLHF
TRBV30	few	NA	TRBJ2-7	TGTGCCTGGAGTGTACCCGGGAGCTCCTACGAGCAGTACTTC	CAWSVPGSSYEQYF
TRBV5-1	few	TRBD1	TRBJ2-5	TGCGCCAGCAGCCGCCCGGGACAGGGGAAAGAGACCCAGTACTTC	CASSRPGQGKETQYF
TRBV5-6	NA	NA	TRBJ1-5	TGTGCCAGCAGCTTCAGGTCGGGATGGGGCAATCAGCCCCAGCATTTT	CASSFRSGWGNQPQHF
TRBV28	NA	TRBD2	TRBJ2-7	TGTGCCAGCAGTACTCTAGCGGGAGTAGCTGAGCAGTACTTC	CASSTLAGVAEQYF
TRBV30	NA	NA	TRBJ1-5	TGTGCCTGGAGTGTACCGGGATTTAGCAATCAGCCCCAGCATTTT	CAWSVPGFSNQPQHF
TRBV5-1	few	NA	TRBJ2-3	TGCGCCAGCAGCTTGGTTACCACAGCTACTAGCACAGATACGCAGTATTTT	CASSLVTTATSTDTQYF
TRBV6-5	NA	NA	TRBJ1-2	TGTGCCAGCAGTTACCGCGGGGTAGGATATGGCTACACCTTC	CASSYRGVGYGYTF
TRBV30	few	NA	TRBJ1-1	TGTGCCTGGAGTGTCCAGGGCGACACTGAAGCTTTCTTT	CAWSVQGDTEAFF
TRBV6-6	NA	TRBD1	TRBJ2-7	TGTGCCAGCAGTCGAGGGGGCTTATCTGGAGACGAGCAGTACTTC	CASSRGGLSGDEQYF
TRBV5-5	NA	NA	TRBJ1-4	TGTGCCAGCAGCTTGGGTTGGGGAGGAGATGAAAAACTGTTTTTT	CASSLGWGGDEKLFF